This T cell receptor beta chain was sequenced in a study of blood T cell repertoires in COVID-19. Study background: Acute and convalescent COVID-19 specimens originated in the United States, Italy and Spain.

As for this clone: A junction boundary mismatches the germline segment, possibly from a read error.

Looked up from germline, CDR1 is GTSNPN and CDR2 is SVGIG (reference sequence). The CDR3 is 13 residues long. Generated by immunoSEQ multiplex PCR, the TCRdb table keeps only in-frame clones and is missing some. The sample lists under 70,000 clones, approximately 85% seen once, with roughly 43% in the top ten. The clonotype comes from a woman in her fifties or sixties with COVID-19, enrolled during active disease. The sample was peripheral blood. The chain links TRBV30 to TRBJ1-4, with a possible D match to TRBD1 (5 bases). CDR3 sequence: CAWSGQGFGPVLF. As DNA, the CDR3 is TGTGCCTGGAGTGGGCAGGGTTTCGGTCCGGTGTTGTTT.